The source of this TCR beta chain is a study of T cells in Graves' hyperthyroidism and ophthalmopathy. From RNA transcripts, TCR beta CDR3 regions were amplified. TCR CDR3 regions were first amplified by RT-PCR with HTBI primers. TCRdb reprocessed the multiplex PCR reads via MiXCR and lists one record per CDR3 protein. The sample contains 750,000 to 950,000 distinct CDR3 sequences, approximately 40% of which appear only once. Diagnosis of hyperthyroidism was new in patients aged 18 to 65, and its duration was under 2 months. Criteria for exclusion of patients were uncontrolled infection, other autoimmune disease, pregnancy or lactation. Germline V lookup: CDR1 DFQATT, CDR2 SNEGSKA (reference sequence). This CDR3 is 15 amino acids long. Trimming cost V 3 bases and J 5 bases, with 16 bases left between them.

The J gene is TRBJ2-2, the V gene TRBV20-1; D is uncertain. Sequences were obtained from blood. The TCR comes from a man between 18 and 35 years old with Graves' hyperthyroidism. CDR3 sequence (DNA): TGCAGTGCTAGTGTTCCGTTCGAAGGAACCGGGGAGCTGTTTTTT. Protein product: CSASVPFEGTGELFF.